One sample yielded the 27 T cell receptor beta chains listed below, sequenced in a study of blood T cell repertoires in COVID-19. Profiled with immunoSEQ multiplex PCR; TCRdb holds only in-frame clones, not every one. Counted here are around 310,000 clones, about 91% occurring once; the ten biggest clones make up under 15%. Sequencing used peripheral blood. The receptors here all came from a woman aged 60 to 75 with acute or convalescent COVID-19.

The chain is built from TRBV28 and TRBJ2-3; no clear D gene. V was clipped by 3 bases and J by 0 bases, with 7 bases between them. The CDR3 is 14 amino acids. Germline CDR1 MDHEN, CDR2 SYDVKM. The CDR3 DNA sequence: TGTGCCAGCAGTTTGGGCAAGAGCACAGATACGCAGTATTTT. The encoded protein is CASSLGKSTDTQYF.

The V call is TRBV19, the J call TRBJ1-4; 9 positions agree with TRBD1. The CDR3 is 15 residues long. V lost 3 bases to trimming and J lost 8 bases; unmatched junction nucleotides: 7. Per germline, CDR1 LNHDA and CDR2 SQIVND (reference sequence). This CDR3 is CASSIPGQGNEKLFF. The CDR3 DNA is TGTGCCAGTAGTATCCCGGGACAGGGAAACGAAAAACTGTTTTTT.

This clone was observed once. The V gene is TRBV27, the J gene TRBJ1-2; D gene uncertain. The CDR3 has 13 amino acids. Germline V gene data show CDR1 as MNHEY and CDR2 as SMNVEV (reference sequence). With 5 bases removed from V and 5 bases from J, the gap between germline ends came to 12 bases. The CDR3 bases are TGTGCCAGCAGTACACCCCTAGGTTATGGCTACACCTTC. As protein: CASSTPLGYGYTF.

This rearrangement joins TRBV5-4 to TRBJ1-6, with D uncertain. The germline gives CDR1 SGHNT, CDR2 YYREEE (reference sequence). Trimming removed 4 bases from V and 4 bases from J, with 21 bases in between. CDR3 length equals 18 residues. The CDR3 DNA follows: TGTGCCAGCAGCCGCGGAGGTATTTCGGAGGGATATAATTCACCCCTCCACTTT. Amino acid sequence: CASSRGGISEGYNSPLHF.

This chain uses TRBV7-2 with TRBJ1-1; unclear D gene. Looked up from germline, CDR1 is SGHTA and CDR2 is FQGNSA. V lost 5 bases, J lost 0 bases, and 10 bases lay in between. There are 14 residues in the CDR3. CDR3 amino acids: CASSPPQMNTEAFF. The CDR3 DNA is TGTGCCAGCAGCCCTCCCCAGATGAACACTGAAGCTTTCTTT.

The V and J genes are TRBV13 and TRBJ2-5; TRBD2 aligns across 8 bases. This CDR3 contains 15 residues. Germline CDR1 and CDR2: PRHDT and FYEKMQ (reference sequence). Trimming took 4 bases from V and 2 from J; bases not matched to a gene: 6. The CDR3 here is CASSSPGLGQETQYF. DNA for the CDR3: TGTGCCAGCAGCTCCCCGGGACTAGGACAAGAGACCCAGTACTTC.

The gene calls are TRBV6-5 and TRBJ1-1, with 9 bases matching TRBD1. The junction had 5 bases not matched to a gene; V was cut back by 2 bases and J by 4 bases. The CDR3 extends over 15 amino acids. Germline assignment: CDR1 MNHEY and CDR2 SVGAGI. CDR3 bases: TGTGCCAGCAGTTACGCGGGACAGGGCCGCACTGAAGCTTTCTTT. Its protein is CASSYAGQGRTEAFF.

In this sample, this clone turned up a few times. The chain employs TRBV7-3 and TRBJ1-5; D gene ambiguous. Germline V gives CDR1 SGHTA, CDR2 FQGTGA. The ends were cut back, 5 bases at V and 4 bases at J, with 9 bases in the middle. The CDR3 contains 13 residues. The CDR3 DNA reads TGTGCCAGCAGCCTCCAGATTAATCAGCCCCAGCATTTT. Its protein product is CASSLQINQPQHF.

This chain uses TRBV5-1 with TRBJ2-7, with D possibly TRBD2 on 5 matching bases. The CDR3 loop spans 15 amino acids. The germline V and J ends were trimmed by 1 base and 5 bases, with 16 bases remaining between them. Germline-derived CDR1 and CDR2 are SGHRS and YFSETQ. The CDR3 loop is CASSLRTQRQHEQYF. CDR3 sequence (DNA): TGCGCCAGCAGCTTGCGGACCCAGCGGCAACACGAGCAGTACTTC.

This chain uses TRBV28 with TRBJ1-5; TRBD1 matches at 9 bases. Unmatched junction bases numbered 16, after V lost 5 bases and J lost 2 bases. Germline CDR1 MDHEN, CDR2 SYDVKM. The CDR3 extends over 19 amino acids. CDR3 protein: CASSVGSHRGPVGNQPQHF. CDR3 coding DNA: TGTGCCAGCAGTGTGGGTTCGCACAGGGGGCCAGTTGGCAATCAGCCCCAGCATTTT.

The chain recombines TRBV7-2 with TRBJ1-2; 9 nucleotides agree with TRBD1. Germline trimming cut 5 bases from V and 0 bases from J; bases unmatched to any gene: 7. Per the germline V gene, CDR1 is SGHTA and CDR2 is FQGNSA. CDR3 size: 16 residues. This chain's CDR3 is CASSARDRVTNYGYTF. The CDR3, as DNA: TGTGCCAGCAGCGCCCGGGACAGGGTTACTAACTATGGCTACACCTTC.

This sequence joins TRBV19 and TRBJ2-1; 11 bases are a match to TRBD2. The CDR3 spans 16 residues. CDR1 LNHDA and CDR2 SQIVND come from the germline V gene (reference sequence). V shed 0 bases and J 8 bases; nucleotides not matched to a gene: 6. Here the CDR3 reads CASSIDGGLAGYEQFF. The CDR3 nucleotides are TGTGCCAGTAGTATAGATGGTGGACTAGCGGGCTATGAGCAGTTCTTC.

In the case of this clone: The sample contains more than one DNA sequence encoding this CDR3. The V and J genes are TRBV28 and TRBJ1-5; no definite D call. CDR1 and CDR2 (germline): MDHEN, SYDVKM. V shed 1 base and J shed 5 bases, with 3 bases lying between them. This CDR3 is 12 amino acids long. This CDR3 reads CASSLSDQPQHF. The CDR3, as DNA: TGTGCCAGCAGTTTATCGGATCAGCCCCAGCATTTT.

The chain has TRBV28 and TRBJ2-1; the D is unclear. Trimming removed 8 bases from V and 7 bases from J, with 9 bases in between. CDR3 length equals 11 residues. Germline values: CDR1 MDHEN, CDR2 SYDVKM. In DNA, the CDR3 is TGTGCCAGCCGCAACTTGAATGAGCAGTTCTTC. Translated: CASRNLNEQFF.

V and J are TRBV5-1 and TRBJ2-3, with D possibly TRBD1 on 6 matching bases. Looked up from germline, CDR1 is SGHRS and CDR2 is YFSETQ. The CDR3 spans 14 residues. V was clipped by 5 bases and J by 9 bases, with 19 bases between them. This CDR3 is CASRAGADSPTQYF. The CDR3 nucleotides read TGCGCCAGCAGAGCTGGTGCGGACAGTCCCACGCAGTATTTT.

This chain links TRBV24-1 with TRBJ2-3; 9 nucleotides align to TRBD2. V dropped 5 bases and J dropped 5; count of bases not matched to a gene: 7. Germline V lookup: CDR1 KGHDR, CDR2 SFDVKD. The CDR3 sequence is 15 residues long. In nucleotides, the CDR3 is TGTGCCACCAGTGGGCTAGCGGGGTTAGGAGATACGCAGTATTTT. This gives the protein CATSGLAGLGDTQYF.

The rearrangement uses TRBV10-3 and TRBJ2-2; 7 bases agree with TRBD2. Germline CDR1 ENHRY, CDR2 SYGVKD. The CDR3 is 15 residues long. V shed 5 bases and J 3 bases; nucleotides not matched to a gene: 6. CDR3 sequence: CAISNPGLHTGELFF. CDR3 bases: TGTGCCATCAGTAATCCGGGACTACACACCGGGGAGCTGTTTTTT.

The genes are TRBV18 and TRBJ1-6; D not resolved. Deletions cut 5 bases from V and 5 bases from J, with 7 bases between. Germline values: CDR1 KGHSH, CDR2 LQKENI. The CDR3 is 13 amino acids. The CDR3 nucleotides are TGTGCCAGCTCATCGGGGAATAATTCACCCCTCCACTTT. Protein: CASSSGNNSPLHF. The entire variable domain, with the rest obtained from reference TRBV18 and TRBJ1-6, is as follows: NAGVMQNPRHLVRRRGQEARLRCSPMKGHSHVYWYRQLPEEGLKFMVYLQKENIIDESGMPKERFSAEFPKEGPSILRIQQVVRGDSAAYFCASSSGNNSPLHFGNGTRLTVT.

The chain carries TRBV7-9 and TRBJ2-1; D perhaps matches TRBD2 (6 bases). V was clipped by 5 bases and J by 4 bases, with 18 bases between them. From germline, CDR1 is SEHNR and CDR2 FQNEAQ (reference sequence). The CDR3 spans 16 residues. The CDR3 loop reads CASSGLGGYGYNEQFF. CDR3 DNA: TGTGCCAGCAGCGGTCTCGGGGGATATGGGTACAATGAGCAGTTCTTC.

The CDR3 protein is CASSVGLAGAGETQYF. The CDR3 DNA sequence: TGTGCCAGCAGCGTGGGACTAGCGGGAGCAGGAGAGACCCAGTACTTC. The V call is TRBV9, the J call TRBJ2-5, with 14 bases fitting TRBD2. From germline, CDR1 is SGDLS and CDR2 YYNGEE. J lost 4 bases, V lost 2 bases, and 4 bases had no gene match. This CDR3 is 16 amino acids long.

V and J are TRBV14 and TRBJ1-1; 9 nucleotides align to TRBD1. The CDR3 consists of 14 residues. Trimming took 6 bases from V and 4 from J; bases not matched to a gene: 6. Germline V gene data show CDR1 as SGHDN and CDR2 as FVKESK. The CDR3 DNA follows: TGTGCCAGCAGTCCGATGGACAGGGGCACTGAAGCTTTCTTT. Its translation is CASSPMDRGTEAFF.

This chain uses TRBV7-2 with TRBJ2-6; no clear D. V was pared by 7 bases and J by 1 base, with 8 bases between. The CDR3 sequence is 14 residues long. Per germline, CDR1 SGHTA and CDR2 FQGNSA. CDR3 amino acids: CASNLLSGANVLTF. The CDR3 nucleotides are TGTGCCAGCAACCTATTGTCTGGGGCCAACGTCCTGACTTTC.

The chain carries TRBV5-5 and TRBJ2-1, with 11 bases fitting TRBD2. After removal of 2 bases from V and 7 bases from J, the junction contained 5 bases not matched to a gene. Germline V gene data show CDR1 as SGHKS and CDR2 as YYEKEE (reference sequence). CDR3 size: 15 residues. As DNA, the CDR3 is TGTGCCAGCAGCTTACTAGCGGGAGTTATGAATGAGCAGTTCTTC. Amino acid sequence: CASSLLAGVMNEQFF.

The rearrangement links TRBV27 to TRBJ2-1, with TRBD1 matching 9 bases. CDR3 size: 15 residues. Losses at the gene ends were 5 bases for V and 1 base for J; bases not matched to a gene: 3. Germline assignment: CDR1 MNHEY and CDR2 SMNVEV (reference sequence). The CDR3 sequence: CASSLGQGSYNEQFF. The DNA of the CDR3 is TGTGCCAGCAGTCTCGGACAGGGGTCCTACAATGAGCAGTTCTTC.

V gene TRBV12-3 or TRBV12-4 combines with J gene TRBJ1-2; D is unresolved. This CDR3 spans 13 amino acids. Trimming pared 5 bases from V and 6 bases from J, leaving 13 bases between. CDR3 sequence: CASSLNLRDGYTF. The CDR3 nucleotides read TGTGCCAGCAGTCTCAACCTTCGGGATGGCTACACCTTC.

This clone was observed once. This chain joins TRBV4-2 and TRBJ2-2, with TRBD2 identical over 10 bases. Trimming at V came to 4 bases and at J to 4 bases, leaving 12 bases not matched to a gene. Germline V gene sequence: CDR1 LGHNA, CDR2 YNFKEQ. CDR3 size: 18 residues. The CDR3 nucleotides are TGTGCCAGCAGCCCCAAGATTAGGACTAGCGGAACCACCGGGGAGCTGTTTTTT. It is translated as CASSPKIRTSGTTGELFF.

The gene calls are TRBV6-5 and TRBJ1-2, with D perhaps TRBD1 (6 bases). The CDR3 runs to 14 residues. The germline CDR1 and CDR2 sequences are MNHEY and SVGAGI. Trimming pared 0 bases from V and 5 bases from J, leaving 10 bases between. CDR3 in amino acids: CASSYSDSHYGYTF. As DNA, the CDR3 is TGTGCCAGCAGTTACTCGGACAGCCATTATGGCTACACCTTC.